Each of the 5 T cell receptor beta chains below was sequenced from the same sample in a study of blood T cell repertoires in COVID-19. Clones were sequenced by immunoSEQ multiplex PCR, and TCRdb holds only the in-frame ones, with some missing. The data show tens of thousands of clones, with nearly 90% seen just once and around 5% held by the top ten. The sample was peripheral blood. The receptors originated from a man in his sixties with active COVID-19.

V is TRBV28 and J is TRBJ1-2; the match to TRBD1 covers 10 bases. V gave up 7 bases and J gave up 3 bases; unmatched junction bases: 11. Germline CDR1 reads MDHEN; CDR2 reads SYDVKM. The CDR3 runs to 16 residues. CDR3 in DNA: TGTGCCAGCACCCGGGACAGGGGCGGAGGGTACTATGGCTACACCTTC. This sequence encodes CASTRDRGGGYYGYTF.

This CDR3 reads CASSGGASYGYTF. Here the CDR3 DNA reads TGTGCCAGCAGTGGGGGGGCGAGCTATGGCTACACCTTC. V and J are TRBV27 and TRBJ1-2; D is possibly TRBD1 (6 bases). CDR1 is MNHEY, CDR2 SMNVEV, per germline (reference sequence). The CDR3 contains 13 residues. Trimming removed 5 bases from V and 4 bases from J, with 11 bases in between.

The V and J genes are TRBV28 and TRBJ2-7; 11 bases are a match to TRBD2. Germline CDR1 reads MDHEN; CDR2 reads SYDVKM. The CDR3 consists of 16 residues. Trimming removed 6 bases from V and 4 bases from J; junction bases left unmatched: 11. DNA for the CDR3: TGTGCCAGCAGACCACCCGGGACTAGCGGATTGTACGAGCAGTACTTC. Translation: CASRPPGTSGLYEQYF.

Notes on this clone: Germline and junction disagree at one end, which may indicate a read error. The chain recombines TRBV7-6 with TRBJ2-1; 13 nucleotides line up with TRBD2. Per germline, CDR1 SGHVS and CDR2 FNYEAQ. CDR3 length: 16 residues. In nucleotides, the CDR3 is TGTGCCAGCAGCTTAGGGACTAGCGGGAGACGAAATGGGCAGTTCTTC. Translating gives CASSLGTSGRRNGQFF.

In this sample, this clone is medium-sized. The CDR3 reads CASSPRAGGLNSPLHF. In nucleotides, the CDR3 is TGTGCCAGCAGCCCCCGTGCGGGAGGCCTTAATTCACCCCTCCACTTT. The rearrangement links TRBV2 to TRBJ1-6; no firm D call. Trimming cost V 6 bases and J 6 bases, with 18 bases left between them. The CDR3 is 16 residues long. Germline values: CDR1 SNHLY, CDR2 FYNNEI.